This T cell receptor (beta chain) was identified during a study of blood T cells in healthy people across ages. CDR1 and CDR2 from the germline V gene are DFQATT and SNEGSKA (reference sequence). Trimming stripped 0 bases from V and 3 bases from J, with 14 bases between. The CDR3 runs 15 residues. General study findings and limits: Higher diversity and more naive CD4+ cells were features of long-lived donors, compared to aged donors.

The donors, healthy Caucasians from Russia, were aged about 6 to 95. This clonotype was picked up a small number of times. Its matching antigen is unknown. A sample-barcoded 5' primer and a J-beta primer mix were used in a second PCR of about 7 to 11 cycles. Tags on each cDNA molecule came from a template-switch adaptor with 12 random nucleotides. Each CDR3 protein is one row after TCRdb ran MiXCR on the 5' RACE reads. Of about 1.4 million distinct CDR3 sequences in the sample, roughly 64% were seen once. The V gene is TRBV20-1, the J gene TRBJ2-5; D tentatively reads TRBD1 or TRBD2 (5 bases each). The TCR originated in a man aged 18 to 30 in good health. What was sequenced was blood. CDR3 nucleotides: TGCAGTGCTAGAGACGTAAGGGGAGTAAAAGAGACCCAGTACTTC. Protein product: CSARDVRGVKETQYF.